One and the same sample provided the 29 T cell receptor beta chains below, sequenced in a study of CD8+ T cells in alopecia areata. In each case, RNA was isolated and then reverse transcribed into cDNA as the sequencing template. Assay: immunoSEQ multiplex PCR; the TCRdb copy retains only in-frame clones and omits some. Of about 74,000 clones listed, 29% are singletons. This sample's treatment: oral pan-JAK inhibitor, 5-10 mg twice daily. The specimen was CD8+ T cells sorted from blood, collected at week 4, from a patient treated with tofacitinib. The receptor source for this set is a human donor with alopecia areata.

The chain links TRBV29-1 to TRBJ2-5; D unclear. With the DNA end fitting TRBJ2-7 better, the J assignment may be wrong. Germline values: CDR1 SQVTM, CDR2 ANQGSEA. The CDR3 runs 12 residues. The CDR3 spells CSVLGNHYEQYF. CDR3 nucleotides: TGCAGCGTTTTGGGGAACCACTACGAGCAGTACTTC.

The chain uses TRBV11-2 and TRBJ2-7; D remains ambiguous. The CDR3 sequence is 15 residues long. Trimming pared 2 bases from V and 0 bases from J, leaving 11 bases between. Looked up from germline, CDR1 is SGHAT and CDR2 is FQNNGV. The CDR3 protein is CASSLRSESSYEQYF. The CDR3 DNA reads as TGTGCCAGCAGCTTAAGGTCAGAAAGCTCCTACGAGCAGTACTTC.

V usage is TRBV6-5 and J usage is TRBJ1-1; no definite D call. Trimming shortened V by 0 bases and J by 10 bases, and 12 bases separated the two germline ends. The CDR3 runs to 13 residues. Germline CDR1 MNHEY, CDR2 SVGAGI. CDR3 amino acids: CASSYSNSVAAFF. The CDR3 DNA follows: TGTGCCAGCAGTTACTCGAACAGCGTGGCAGCTTTCTTT.

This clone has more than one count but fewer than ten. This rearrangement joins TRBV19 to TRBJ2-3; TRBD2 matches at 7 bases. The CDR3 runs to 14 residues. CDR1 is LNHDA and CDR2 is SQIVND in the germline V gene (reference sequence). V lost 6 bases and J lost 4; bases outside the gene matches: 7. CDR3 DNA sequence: TGTGCCAGTAGGTTGACGGCGGGGGCAGATACGCAGTATTTT. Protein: CASRLTAGADTQYF.

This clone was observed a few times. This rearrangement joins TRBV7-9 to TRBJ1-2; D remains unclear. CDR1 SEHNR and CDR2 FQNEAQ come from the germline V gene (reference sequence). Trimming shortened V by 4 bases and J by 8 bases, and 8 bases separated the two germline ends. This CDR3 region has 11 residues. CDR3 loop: CASSWAHGYTF. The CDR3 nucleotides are TGTGCCAGCAGCTGGGCACACGGCTACACCTTC.

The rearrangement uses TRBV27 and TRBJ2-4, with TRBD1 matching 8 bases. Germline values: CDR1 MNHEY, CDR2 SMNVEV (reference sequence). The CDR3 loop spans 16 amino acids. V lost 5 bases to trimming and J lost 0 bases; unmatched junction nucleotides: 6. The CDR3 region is CASSLRTGLAKNIQYF. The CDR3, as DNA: TGTGCCAGCAGTCTACGGACAGGGCTAGCCAAAAACATTCAGTACTTC.

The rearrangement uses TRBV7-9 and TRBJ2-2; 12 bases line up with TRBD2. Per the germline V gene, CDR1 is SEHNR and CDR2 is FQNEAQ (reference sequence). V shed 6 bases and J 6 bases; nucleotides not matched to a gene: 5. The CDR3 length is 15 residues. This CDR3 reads CASSTSGRRSGELFF. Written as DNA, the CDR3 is TGTGCCAGCAGTACTAGCGGGAGGAGGTCCGGGGAGCTGTTTTTT.

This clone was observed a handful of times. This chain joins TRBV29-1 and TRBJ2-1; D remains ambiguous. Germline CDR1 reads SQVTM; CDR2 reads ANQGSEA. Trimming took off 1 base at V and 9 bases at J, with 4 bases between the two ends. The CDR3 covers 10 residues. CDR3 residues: CSVEGGEQFF. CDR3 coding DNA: TGCAGCGTTGAAGGTGGTGAGCAGTTCTTC.

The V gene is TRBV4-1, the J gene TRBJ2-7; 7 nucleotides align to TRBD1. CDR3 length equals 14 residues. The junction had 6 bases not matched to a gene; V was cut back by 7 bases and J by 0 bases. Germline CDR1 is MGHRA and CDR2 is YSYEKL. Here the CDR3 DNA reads TGCGCCAGCAAGTCCGGGACAGCCTCCTACGAGCAGTACTTC. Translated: CASKSGTASYEQYF.

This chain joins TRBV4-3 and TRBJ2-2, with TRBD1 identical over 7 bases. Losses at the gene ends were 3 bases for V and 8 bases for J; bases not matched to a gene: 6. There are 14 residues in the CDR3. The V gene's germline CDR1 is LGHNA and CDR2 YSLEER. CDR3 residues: CASSQGDRVGELFF. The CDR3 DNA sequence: TGCGCCAGCAGCCAGGGAGACAGGGTTGGGGAGCTGTTTTTT.

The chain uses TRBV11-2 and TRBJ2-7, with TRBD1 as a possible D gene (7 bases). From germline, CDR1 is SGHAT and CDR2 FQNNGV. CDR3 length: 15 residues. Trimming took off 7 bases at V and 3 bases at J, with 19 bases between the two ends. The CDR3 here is CASTGVEGAIYEQYF. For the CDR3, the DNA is TGTGCCAGCACCGGCGTGGAGGGGGCCATCTACGAGCAGTACTTC.

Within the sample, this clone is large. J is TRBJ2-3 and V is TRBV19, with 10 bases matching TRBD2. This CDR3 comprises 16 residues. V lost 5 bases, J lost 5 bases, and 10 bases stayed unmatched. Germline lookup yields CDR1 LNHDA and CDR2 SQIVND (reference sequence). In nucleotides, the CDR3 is TGTGCCAGTAGTCCCCTAGCGGGAGCGTCGCGAGATACGCAGTATTTT. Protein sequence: CASSPLAGASRDTQYF.

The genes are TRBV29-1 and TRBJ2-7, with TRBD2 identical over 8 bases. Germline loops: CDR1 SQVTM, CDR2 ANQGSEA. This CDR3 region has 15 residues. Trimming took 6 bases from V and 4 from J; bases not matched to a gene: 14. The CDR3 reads CSVAFSGDRGYEQYF. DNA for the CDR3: TGCAGCGTGGCCTTTAGCGGGGACCGGGGGTACGAGCAGTACTTC.

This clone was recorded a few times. The CDR3 DNA reads TGTGCCAGCAGCGTAGGGTGGGGGCCGGATGGCTACACCTTC. The encoded protein is CASSVGWGPDGYTF. V is TRBV9 and J is TRBJ1-2, with a weak D call TRBD1 (6 bases). The CDR3 consists of 14 residues. Between the trimmed V and J ends, which lost 0 bases and 6 bases, there was a span of 12 bases. CDR1 and CDR2 from the germline V gene are SGDLS and YYNGEE.

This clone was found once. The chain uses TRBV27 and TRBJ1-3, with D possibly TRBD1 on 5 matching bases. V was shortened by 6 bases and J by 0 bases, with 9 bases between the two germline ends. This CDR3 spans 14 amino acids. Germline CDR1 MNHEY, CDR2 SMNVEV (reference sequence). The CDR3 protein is CASRPGGSGNTIYF. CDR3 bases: TGTGCCAGCAGACCGGGGGGCTCTGGAAACACCATATATTTT.

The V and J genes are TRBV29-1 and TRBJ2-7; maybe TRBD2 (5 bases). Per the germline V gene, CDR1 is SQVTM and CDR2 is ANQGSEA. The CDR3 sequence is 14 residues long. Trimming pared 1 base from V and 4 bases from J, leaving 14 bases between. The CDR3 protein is CSVEGGQEAYEQYF. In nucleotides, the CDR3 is TGCAGCGTTGAAGGAGGGCAGGAGGCGTACGAGCAGTACTTC.

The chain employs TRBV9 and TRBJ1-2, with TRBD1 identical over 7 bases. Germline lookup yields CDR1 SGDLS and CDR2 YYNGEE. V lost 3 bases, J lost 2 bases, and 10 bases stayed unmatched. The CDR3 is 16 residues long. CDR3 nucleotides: TGTGCCAGCAGCGCCCAACAAGGGGGCCACAACTATGGCTACACCTTC. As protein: CASSAQQGGHNYGYTF.

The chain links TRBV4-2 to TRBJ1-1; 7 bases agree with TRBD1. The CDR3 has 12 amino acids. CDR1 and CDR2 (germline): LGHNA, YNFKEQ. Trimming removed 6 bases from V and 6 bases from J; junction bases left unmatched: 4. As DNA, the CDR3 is TGTGCCAGCAGTTTAGGGGGCGCTGAAGCTTTCTTT. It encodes CASSLGGAEAFF.

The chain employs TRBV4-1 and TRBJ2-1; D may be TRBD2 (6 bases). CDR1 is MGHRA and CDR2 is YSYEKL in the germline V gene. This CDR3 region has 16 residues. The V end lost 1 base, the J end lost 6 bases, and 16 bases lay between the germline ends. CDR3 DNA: TGCGCCAGCAGCCAAGGCATGGGACTGAAGCCCAATGAGCAGTTCTTC. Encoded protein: CASSQGMGLKPNEQFF.

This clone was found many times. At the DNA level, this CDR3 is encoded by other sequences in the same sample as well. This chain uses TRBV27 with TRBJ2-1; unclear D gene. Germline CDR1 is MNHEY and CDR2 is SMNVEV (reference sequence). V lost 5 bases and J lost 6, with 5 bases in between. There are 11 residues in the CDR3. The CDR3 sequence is CASSQFNEQFF. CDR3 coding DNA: TGTGCCAGCAGTCAATTCAATGAGCAGTTCTTC.

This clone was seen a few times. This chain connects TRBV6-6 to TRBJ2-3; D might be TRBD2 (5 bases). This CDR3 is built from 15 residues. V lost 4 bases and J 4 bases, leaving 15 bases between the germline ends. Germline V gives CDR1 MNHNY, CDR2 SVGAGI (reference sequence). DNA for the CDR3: TGTGCCAGCAGTTTACTGAGAGGAGGCGCAGATACGCAGTATTTT. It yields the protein CASSLLRGGADTQYF.

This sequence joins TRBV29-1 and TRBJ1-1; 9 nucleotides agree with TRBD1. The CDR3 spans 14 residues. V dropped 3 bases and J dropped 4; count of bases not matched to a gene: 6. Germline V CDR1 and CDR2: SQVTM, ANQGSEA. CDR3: CSVDPGQGVTEAFF. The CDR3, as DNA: TGCAGCGTTGACCCGGGACAGGGAGTCACTGAAGCTTTCTTT.

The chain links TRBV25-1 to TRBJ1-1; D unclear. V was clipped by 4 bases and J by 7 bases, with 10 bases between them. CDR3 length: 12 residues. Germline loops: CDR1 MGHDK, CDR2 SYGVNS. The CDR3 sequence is CASSGKRVEAFF. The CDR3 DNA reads TGTGCCAGCAGTGGTAAAAGAGTTGAAGCTTTCTTT.

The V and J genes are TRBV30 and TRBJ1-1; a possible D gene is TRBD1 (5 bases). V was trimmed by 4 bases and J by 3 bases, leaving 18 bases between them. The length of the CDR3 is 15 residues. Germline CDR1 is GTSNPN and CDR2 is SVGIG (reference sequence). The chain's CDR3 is CAWTRSGISDTEAFF. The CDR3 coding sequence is TGTGCCTGGACAAGATCAGGGATTTCGGACACTGAAGCTTTCTTT.

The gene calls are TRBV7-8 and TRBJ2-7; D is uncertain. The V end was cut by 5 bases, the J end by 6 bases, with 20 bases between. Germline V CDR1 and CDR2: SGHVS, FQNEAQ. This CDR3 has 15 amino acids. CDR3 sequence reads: CASSPGPPVASEQYF. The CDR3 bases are TGTGCCAGCAGCCCCGGACCCCCGGTGGCCTCCGAGCAGTACTTC.

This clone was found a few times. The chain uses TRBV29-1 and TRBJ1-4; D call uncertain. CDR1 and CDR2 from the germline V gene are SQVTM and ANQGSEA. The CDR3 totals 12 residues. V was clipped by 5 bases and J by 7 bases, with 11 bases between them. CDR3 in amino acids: CSVTQDGEKLFF. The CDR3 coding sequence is TGCAGCGTTACTCAGGATGGTGAAAAACTGTTTTTT.

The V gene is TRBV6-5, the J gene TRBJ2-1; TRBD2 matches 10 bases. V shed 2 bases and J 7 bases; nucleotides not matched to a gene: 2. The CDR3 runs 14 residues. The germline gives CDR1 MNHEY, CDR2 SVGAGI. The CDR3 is CASSYTGLANEQFF. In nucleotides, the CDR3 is TGTGCCAGCAGTTACACGGGACTAGCGAATGAGCAGTTCTTC.

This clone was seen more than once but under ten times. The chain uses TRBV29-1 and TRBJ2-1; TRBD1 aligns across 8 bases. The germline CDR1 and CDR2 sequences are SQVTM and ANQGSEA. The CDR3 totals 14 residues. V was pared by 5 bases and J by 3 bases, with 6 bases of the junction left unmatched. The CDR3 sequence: CSVPTGAGYNEQFF. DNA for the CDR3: TGCAGCGTTCCGACAGGGGCTGGCTACAATGAGCAGTTCTTC.

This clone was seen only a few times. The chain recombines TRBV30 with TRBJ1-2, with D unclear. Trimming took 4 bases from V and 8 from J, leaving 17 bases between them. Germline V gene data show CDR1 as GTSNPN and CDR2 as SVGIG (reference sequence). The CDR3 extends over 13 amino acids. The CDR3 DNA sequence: TGTGCCTGGACGACTCCCGCGGCGTTCGGCTACACCTTC. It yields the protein CAWTTPAAFGYTF.